A single T cell receptor beta chain is shown here with its context. Its target is not known. This sample is drawn from a study of shared clonotypes between healthy human individuals. Researchers ran the assay at a deep level. Investigators spread the genomic DNA of each subset evenly over several immunoSEQ plates. Some clones are missing from TCRdb's copy, which holds only in-frame ones; the method was immunoSEQ multiplex PCR. The repertoire holds roughly 720,000 clones, less than 95% seen once, with 34% in the top ten. The V segment lost 6 bases and the J segment 0 bases; nucleotides outside the gene matches: 7. The CDR3 consists of 15 residues. Looked up from germline, CDR1 is MDHEN and CDR2 is SYDVKM. General study findings and limits: Clonotype sharing levels among donors were expected to vary with sequencing depth. Estimated richness values were generally larger in naive subsets than in memory subsets.

V usage is TRBV28 and J usage is TRBJ1-1; 7 bases agree with TRBD1. The sequencing sample was made of memory CD8+ T cells from PBMCs. Described subset: CD45RO+ cells pooled with CCR7-negative TemRA cells. The sequence derives from a man younger than 35 in good health. Some clones in this sample may be carry-over from other donors' samples. As DNA, the CDR3 is TGTGCCAGCAGGATCACAGGGGACATGAACACTGAAGCTTTCTTT. Its translation: CASRITGDMNTEAFF. Full variable domain (missing parts from reference TRBV28 and TRBJ1-1): DVKVTQSSRYLVKRTGEKVFLECVQDMDHENMFWYRQDPGLGLRLIYFSYDVKMKEKGDIPEGYSVSREKKERFSLILESASTNQTSMYLCASRITGDMNTEAFFGQGTRLTVV.